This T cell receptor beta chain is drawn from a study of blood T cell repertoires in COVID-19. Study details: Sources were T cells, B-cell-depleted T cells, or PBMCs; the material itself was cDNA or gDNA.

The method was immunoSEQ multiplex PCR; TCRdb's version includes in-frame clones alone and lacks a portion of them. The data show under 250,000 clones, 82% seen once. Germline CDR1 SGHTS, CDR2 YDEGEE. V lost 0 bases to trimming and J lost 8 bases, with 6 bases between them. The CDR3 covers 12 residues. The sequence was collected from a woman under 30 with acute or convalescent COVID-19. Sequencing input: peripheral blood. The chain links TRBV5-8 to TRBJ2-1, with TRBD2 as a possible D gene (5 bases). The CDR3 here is CASSLDSDEQFF. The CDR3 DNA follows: TGTGCCAGCAGCTTGGATAGCGATGAGCAGTTCTTC.